These 25 T cell receptor beta chains came from one sample sequenced in a study of blood T cell repertoires in COVID-19. Profiling relied on immunoSEQ multiplex PCR, and the TCRdb table lists in-frame clones only, not all of them. The sample consists of 150,000 to 200,000 clones, approximately 90% of them appearing once. Source material: peripheral blood. The receptor source for this set is a man under 40 with COVID-19, enrolled during active disease.

V usage is TRBV5-1 and J usage is TRBJ2-7; 9 bases match TRBD1. Germline CDR1 SGHRS, CDR2 YFSETQ. The CDR3 has 18 amino acids. The V and J ends lost 1 base and 1 base, in that order; junction bases with no gene match: 12. The CDR3 spells CASSLLVLGTGRSYEQYF. Here the CDR3 DNA reads TGCGCCAGCAGCTTGTTAGTGCTGGGGACAGGGCGGTCCTACGAGCAGTACTTC.

The chain's CDR3 is CASSLQSSGNPGQFF. Here the CDR3 DNA reads TGCGCCAGCAGCTTGCAGTCTAGCGGGAACCCCGGGCAGTTCTTC. The J gene is TRBJ2-1, the V gene TRBV5-1; 9 bases match TRBD2. Unmatched junction bases numbered 11, after V lost 1 base and J lost 12 bases. Germline assignment: CDR1 SGHRS and CDR2 YFSETQ. The CDR3 totals 15 residues.

In this sample, this clone turned up once. V usage is TRBV24-1 and J usage is TRBJ2-1; no firm D call. V was clipped by 7 bases and J by 0 bases, with 6 bases between them. CDR3 length: 13 residues. Per the germline V gene, CDR1 is KGHDR and CDR2 is SFDVKD. CDR3 loop: CATRQSSYNEQFF. The CDR3 DNA sequence: TGTGCCACCAGACAGAGCTCCTACAATGAGCAGTTCTTC.

The chain recombines TRBV25-1 with TRBJ1-1, with D unclear. The CDR3 extends over 14 amino acids. In germline, CDR1 is MGHDK, CDR2 SYGVNS. V was clipped by 4 bases and J by 5 bases, with 14 bases between them. The chain's CDR3 is CASSARLGLTEAFF. The CDR3 nucleotides are TGTGCCAGCAGTGCCAGGTTGGGTTTGACTGAAGCTTTCTTT.

J is TRBJ1-5 and V is TRBV2, with 8 bases that match TRBD1. V lost 10 bases, J lost 7 bases, and 6 bases stayed unmatched. Germline V gene data show CDR1 as SNHLY and CDR2 as FYNNEI. CDR3 size: 12 residues. CDR3 DNA sequence: TGTGCCACCGGGACAGGTCGCCAGCCCCAGCATTTT. Translation: CATGTGRQPQHF.

The genes are TRBV18 and TRBJ2-1; 9 bases are shared with TRBD1. V lost 4 bases to trimming and J lost 8 bases; unmatched junction nucleotides: 9. The CDR3 sequence is 15 residues long. Germline loops: CDR1 KGHSH, CDR2 LQKENI. In nucleotides, the CDR3 is TGTGCCAGCTCACGATACACGGGACAGGGTTATGAGCAGTTCTTC. Translating it yields CASSRYTGQGYEQFF.

This chain uses TRBV19 with TRBJ1-1, with 10 bases matching TRBD1. This CDR3 spans 16 amino acids. Germline V gene sequence: CDR1 LNHDA, CDR2 SQIVND (reference sequence). V dropped 7 bases and J dropped 4; count of bases not matched to a gene: 12. CDR3 nucleotides: TGTGCCAGTATGCGGGACAGGGGATGGTACGGCACTGAAGCTTTCTTT. Its protein product is CASMRDRGWYGTEAFF.

V and J are TRBV27 and TRBJ2-7; the D gene is possibly TRBD2 (5 bases). CDR1 and CDR2 (germline): MNHEY, SMNVEV (reference sequence). V was cut by 3 bases and J by 0 bases, with 12 bases left in between. CDR3 size: 15 residues. This chain's CDR3 is CASSLHSSSSYEQYF. Written as DNA, the CDR3 is TGTGCCAGCAGTTTGCATTCTAGCAGCTCCTACGAGCAGTACTTC.

The V gene is TRBV27, the J gene TRBJ1-1; 7 nucleotides agree with TRBD1. Germline V gives CDR1 MNHEY, CDR2 SMNVEV (reference sequence). V shed 5 bases and J 3 bases; nucleotides not matched to a gene: 15. The CDR3 consists of 17 residues. CDR3 in DNA: TGTGCCAGCAGTCAACTACAGGGGACGTGGGGGTACACTGAAGCTTTCTTT. This codes for CASSQLQGTWGYTEAFF.

This clone was counted ten times or more. The chain links TRBV5-6 to TRBJ2-1; TRBD1 matches at 9 bases. Per germline, CDR1 SGHDT and CDR2 YYEEEE. Unmatched junction bases numbered 4, after V lost 3 bases and J lost 3 bases. The CDR3 contains 15 residues. In DNA, the CDR3 is TGTGCCAGCAGCTCTAACAGGGGGCGCTACAATGAGCAGTTCTTC. It is translated as CASSSNRGRYNEQFF.

The gene calls are TRBV11-2 and TRBJ2-7; 9 nucleotides line up with TRBD2. The CDR3 length is 11 residues. The germline CDR1 and CDR2 sequences are SGHAT and FQNNGV. Trimming cost V 6 bases and J 13 bases; bases outside gene matches: 7. CDR3 in amino acids: CASRAGGRGYF. The CDR3 DNA reads TGTGCCAGCAGAGCGGGGGGCAGGGGTTACTTC.

The CDR3 nucleotides are TGTGCCAGCAGCCATGGGGGGTCCTCTGGAAACACCATATATTTT. Translated: CASSHGGSSGNTIYF. This chain uses TRBV7-2 with TRBJ1-3; a weak D match, TRBD1 (5 bases). Trimming left V 5 bases short and J 0 bases short, with 11 bases between. CDR1 SGHTA and CDR2 FQGNSA come from the germline V gene. This CDR3 spans 15 amino acids.

The rearrangement links TRBV3-1 (or the pseudogene TRBV3-2) to TRBJ2-3; weak D call: TRBD2 (5 bases). Trimming shortened V by 6 bases and J by 0 bases, and 13 bases separated the two germline ends. Germline CDR1 reads LGHDT; CDR2 reads YNNKEL (reference sequence). The CDR3 covers 15 residues. CDR3 residues: CASRPDFPSTDTQYF. The CDR3 coding sequence is TGTGCCAGCAGGCCGGACTTCCCTAGCACAGATACGCAGTATTTT.

The rearrangement joins TRBV13 to TRBJ2-1; 14 bases line up with TRBD2. V was clipped by 4 bases and J by 2 bases; unmatched bases: 13. Germline-derived CDR1 and CDR2 are PRHDT and FYEKMQ (reference sequence). This CDR3 is 20 amino acids long. CDR3 residues: CASSSQGTSGSPYPYNEQFF. The CDR3 coding sequence is TGTGCCAGCAGCTCTCAGGGGACTAGCGGGAGCCCCTATCCCTACAATGAGCAGTTCTTC.

The chain has TRBV14 and TRBJ1-2; 7 bases fit TRBD1. Germline CDR1 and CDR2: SGHDN and FVKESK. CDR3 length: 14 residues. The J segment lost 4 bases and the V segment lost 3 bases, leaving 5 bases of the junction unmatched. CDR3 nucleotide sequence: TGTGCCAGCAGCCAGGTGACAGGGCCCTATGGCTACACCTTC. As protein: CASSQVTGPYGYTF.

This chain connects TRBV28 to TRBJ2-3; maybe TRBD2 (6 bases). This CDR3 has 18 amino acids. Germline V gene lookup returns CDR1 MDHEN and CDR2 SYDVKM. V was cut by 2 bases and J by 0 bases, with 18 bases left in between. The CDR3 region is CASSLDGDWAVSTDTQYF. CDR3 nucleotides: TGTGCCAGCAGTTTAGATGGGGACTGGGCAGTTAGCACAGATACGCAGTATTTT.

The chain joins TRBV9 to TRBJ1-3, with D perhaps matching TRBD1 (6 bases). Germline assignment: CDR1 SGDLS and CDR2 YYNGEE. V was shortened by 6 bases and J by 0 bases, with 19 bases between the two germline ends. CDR3 length equals 17 residues. CDR3 sequence: CASNRGGEDASGNTIYF. The CDR3 DNA reads as TGTGCCAGCAACCGAGGGGGGGAAGACGCCTCTGGAAACACCATATATTTT.

The rearrangement links TRBV7-3 to TRBJ1-2; 8 bases map to TRBD1. CDR3 length equals 17 residues. From germline, CDR1 is SGHTA and CDR2 FQGTGA. J gave up 4 bases and V 4 bases, and 14 bases lay outside the gene matches. Here the CDR3 reads CASSSEVIQQGAYGYTF. The DNA of the CDR3 is TGTGCCAGCAGCTCCGAGGTCATTCAGCAGGGGGCCTATGGCTACACCTTC.

The rearrangement links TRBV7-3 to TRBJ1-1; TRBD1 matches 10 bases. The CDR3 has 15 amino acids. J lost 1 base, V lost 2 bases, and 1 base had no gene match. The V gene's germline CDR1 is SGHTA and CDR2 FQGTGA. The CDR3 bases are TGTGCCAGCAGCTTAGGACAGGGGGAGAACACTGAAGCTTTCTTT. Translating it yields CASSLGQGENTEAFF.

In this sample, this clone turned up once. The chain combines TRBV5-1 with TRBJ2-3, with 10 bases matching TRBD1. Germline CDR1 SGHRS, CDR2 YFSETQ. V lost 0 bases, J lost 6 bases, and 7 bases stayed unmatched. This CDR3 is 16 amino acids long. CDR3 in amino acids: CASSLAGTGVRDTQYF. The CDR3 DNA reads as TGCGCCAGCAGCTTGGCCGGGACAGGGGTACGGGATACGCAGTATTTT.

The genes are TRBV6-2 or TRBV6-3 and TRBJ2-7; the D is unclear. The CDR3 contains 15 residues. The V end was cut by 0 bases, the J end by 0 bases, with 9 bases between. The germline V gene encodes CDR1 MNHEY and CDR2 SVGEGT. CDR3 sequence: CASSYSEASSYEQYF. CDR3 bases: TGTGCCAGCAGTTACTCTGAGGCCAGCTCCTACGAGCAGTACTTC.

The V and J genes are TRBV19 and TRBJ1-5; TRBD1 might be the D (6 bases). Trimming cost V 5 bases and J 3 bases, with 14 bases left between them. Germline V gene sequence: CDR1 LNHDA, CDR2 SQIVND (reference sequence). This CDR3 is 15 amino acids long. CDR3 region: CASSPRTAYNQPQHF. As DNA, the CDR3 is TGTGCCAGTAGTCCTCGGACAGCATACAATCAGCCCCAGCATTTT.

This chain links TRBV12-3 or TRBV12-4 with TRBJ1-1; tentative D call: TRBD1 (6 bases). The CDR3 loop spans 12 amino acids. V lost 7 bases and J lost 10, with 16 bases in between. The DNA of the CDR3 is TGTGCCAGCACCCGAGACAGGATCAGAGCTTTCTTT. This sequence encodes CASTRDRIRAFF.

The chain uses TRBV28 and TRBJ2-3; TRBD2 agrees at 16 bases. The V segment lost 4 bases and the J segment 2 bases; nucleotides outside the gene matches: 6. This CDR3 contains 18 residues. Per germline, CDR1 MDHEN and CDR2 SYDVKM. The CDR3 bases are TGTGCCAGCAGTTCCTTGGGACTAGCGGGAGGGGTCACAGATACGCAGTATTTT. Translated, it gives CASSSLGLAGGVTDTQYF.

The genes are TRBV7-8 and TRBJ2-2; 9 bases match TRBD1. The V and J ends lost 4 bases and 4 bases, in that order; junction bases with no gene match: 10. Germline lookup yields CDR1 SGHVS and CDR2 FQNEAQ. This CDR3 comprises 17 residues. CDR3 residues: CASSSGRDRVATGELFF. The CDR3 nucleotides are TGTGCCAGCAGCTCGGGGAGGGACAGGGTGGCCACCGGGGAGCTGTTTTTT. The full variable domain, rest sourced from reference TRBV7-8 and TRBJ2-2, is GAGVSQSPRYKVAKRGQDVALRCDPISGHVSLFWYQQALGQGPEFLTYFQNEAQLDKSGLPSDRFFAERPEGSVSTLKIQRTQQEDSAVYLCASSSGRDRVATGELFFGEGSRLTVL.